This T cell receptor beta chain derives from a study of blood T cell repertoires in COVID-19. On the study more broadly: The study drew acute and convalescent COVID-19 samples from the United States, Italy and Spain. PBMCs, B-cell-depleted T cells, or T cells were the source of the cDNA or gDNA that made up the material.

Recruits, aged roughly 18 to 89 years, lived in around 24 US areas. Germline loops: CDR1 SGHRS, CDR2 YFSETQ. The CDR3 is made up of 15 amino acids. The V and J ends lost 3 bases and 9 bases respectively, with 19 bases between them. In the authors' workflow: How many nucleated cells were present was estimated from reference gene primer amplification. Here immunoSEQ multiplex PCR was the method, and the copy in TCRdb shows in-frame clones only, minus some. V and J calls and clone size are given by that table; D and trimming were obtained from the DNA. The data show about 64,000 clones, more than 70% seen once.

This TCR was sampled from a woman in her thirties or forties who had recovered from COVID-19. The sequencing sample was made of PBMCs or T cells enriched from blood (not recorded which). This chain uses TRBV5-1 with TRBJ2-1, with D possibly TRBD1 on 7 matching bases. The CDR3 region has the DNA TGCGCCAGCAGCTCGACAGGGCGCGGGGCAATTGAGCAGTTCTTC. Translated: CASSSTGRGAIEQFF.